Shown below are 29 T cell receptor beta chains from a single sample sequenced in a study of cytomegalovirus exposure and HLA in healthy donors (TCRdb year 2017). The library relied on the immunoSEQ multiplex PCR assay. TCRdb took this table from immuneACCESS and kept in-frame rearrangements with V and J called. Such tables lack part of the clones; where checked against another copy, unresolved V genes explain under half of the gap, and the rest is unexplained. The sample contains 250,000 to 350,000 clones, approximately 90% of them found a single time. The ten largest clonotypes hold about 0.86% of the sample. Material: PBMCs. All receptors derive from a woman younger than 30 in good health and CMV-seronegative.

The J gene is TRBJ2-3, the V gene TRBV28; D gene uncertain. The CDR3 covers 13 residues. Germline V gives CDR1 MDHEN, CDR2 SYDVKM. Trimming took off 3 bases at V and 1 base at J, with 5 bases between the two ends. CDR3 DNA sequence: TGTGCCAGCAGTTTGCAGGGCACAGATACGCAGTATTTT. This sequence encodes CASSLQGTDTQYF. The full variable domain, with the rest looked up from reference TRBV28 and TRBJ2-3, is DVKVTQSSRYLVKRTGEKVFLECVQDMDHENMFWYRQDPGLGLRLIYFSYDVKMKEKGDIPEGYSVSREKKERFSLILESASTNQTSMYLCASSLQGTDTQYFGPGTRLTVL.

The V and J genes are TRBV28 and TRBJ1-2, with 8 bases identical to TRBD1. Losses at the gene ends were 2 bases for V and 7 bases for J; bases not matched to a gene: 3. The CDR3 totals 13 residues. CDR1 and CDR2 (germline): MDHEN, SYDVKM. The CDR3: CASSLNRGSGYTF. The CDR3 region has the DNA TGTGCCAGCAGTTTAAACAGGGGGAGTGGCTACACCTTC.

The chain joins TRBV28 to TRBJ2-7; D not certain. The germline gives CDR1 MDHEN, CDR2 SYDVKM. The CDR3 extends over 16 amino acids. V lost 0 bases, J lost 1 base, and 13 bases lay in between. DNA for the CDR3: TGTGCCAGCAGTTTATGGGGCCTGGCGAGATCCTACGAGCAGTACTTC. Residues: CASSLWGLARSYEQYF.

This clone was counted once. The J gene is TRBJ2-5, the V gene TRBV10-3; 10 bases are shared with TRBD2. Germline trimming cut 4 bases from V and 5 bases from J; bases unmatched to any gene: 10. CDR3 length: 16 residues. Germline CDR1 ENHRY, CDR2 SYGVKD. The CDR3 loop is CAISAASGRAAETQYF. CDR3 bases: TGTGCCATCAGTGCGGCGAGCGGGAGGGCCGCGGAGACCCAGTACTTC.

The chain joins TRBV29-1 to TRBJ1-1; D is uncertain. CDR3 length equals 11 residues. CDR1 and CDR2 (germline): SQVTM, ANQGSEA. In DNA form, the CDR3 reads TGCTCGGCGGTCATGAACACTGAAGCTTTCTTT. This encodes CSAVMNTEAFF.

This chain links TRBV2 with TRBJ1-2; D unclear. The CDR3 spans 14 residues. V was cut by 4 bases and J by 4 bases, with 13 bases left in between. Germline V gene sequence: CDR1 SNHLY, CDR2 FYNNEI. CDR3 protein: CASSVGSEGYGYTF. CDR3 DNA: TGTGCCAGCAGTGTGGGTAGCGAGGGCTATGGCTACACCTTC.

J is TRBJ2-3 and V is TRBV6-1; D not resolved. Trimming took off 3 bases at V and 3 bases at J, with 7 bases between the two ends. The CDR3 covers 13 residues. Germline V gives CDR1 MNHNS, CDR2 SASEGT. The CDR3 sequence is CASSEWQTDTQYF. CDR3 DNA: TGTGCCAGCAGTGAGTGGCAAACAGATACGCAGTATTTT.

The V gene is TRBV19, the J gene TRBJ1-5, with D possibly TRBD1 on 6 matching bases. The germline CDR1 and CDR2 sequences are LNHDA and SQIVND (reference sequence). V was clipped by 4 bases and J by 5 bases, with 12 bases between them. The CDR3 totals 14 residues. CDR3 amino acids: CASSTGQRDQPQHF. As DNA, the CDR3 is TGTGCCAGTAGTACAGGACAGCGCGATCAGCCCCAGCATTTT.

The chain is built from TRBV10-3 and TRBJ1-1, with 7 bases matching TRBD1. CDR3 length equals 14 residues. V was pared by 6 bases and J by 3 bases, with 7 bases of the junction left unmatched. Germline CDR1 reads ENHRY; CDR2 reads SYGVKD. The CDR3 DNA is TGTGCCATCAGAAAAACAGGGGCCGACACTGAAGCTTTCTTT. It is translated as CAIRKTGADTEAFF.

This clone was found a few times. The genes are TRBV6-6 and TRBJ1-5; possibly TRBD1 for D (5 bases). V was clipped by 3 bases and J by 6 bases, with 15 bases between them. Germline CDR1 is MNHNY and CDR2 is SVGAGI (reference sequence). This CDR3 has 15 residues. In DNA form, the CDR3 reads TGTGCCAGCAGTTATGTCCGGCAGGGCCCTCAGCCCCAGCATTTT. Residues: CASSYVRQGPQPQHF.

This clone has only one observation. The chain links TRBV7-9 to TRBJ1-1, with TRBD1 as a possible D gene (5 bases). V lost 3 bases and J 8 bases, leaving 7 bases between the germline ends. Per germline, CDR1 SEHNR and CDR2 FQNEAQ (reference sequence). CDR3 length equals 11 residues. The CDR3 loop is CASSLGLEAFF. In DNA form, the CDR3 reads TGTGCCAGCAGCTTGGGACTCGAAGCTTTCTTT.

The V call is TRBV7-6, the J call TRBJ2-1, with 13 bases aligning to TRBD2. Germline V gives CDR1 SGHVS, CDR2 FNYEAQ. CDR3 length equals 13 residues. Germline trimming cut 10 bases from V and 9 bases from J; bases unmatched to any gene: 6. DNA for the CDR3: TGTGCCACCAGACTAGCGGGGGGTACTGAGCAGTTCTTC. Its translation: CATRLAGGTEQFF. The full variable domain, with the rest looked up from reference TRBV7-6 and TRBJ2-1, is GAGVSQSPRYKVTKRGQDVALRCDPISGHVSLYWYRQALGQGPEFLTYFNYEAQQDKSGLPNDRFSAERPEGSISTLTIQRTEQRDSAMYRCATRLAGGTEQFFGPGTRLTVL.

A few counts support this clone. The chain uses TRBV19 and TRBJ1-5; 7 nucleotides line up with TRBD1. V shed 6 bases and J 8 bases; nucleotides not matched to a gene: 4. The CDR3 has 12 amino acids. Germline V gene lookup returns CDR1 LNHDA and CDR2 SQIVND (reference sequence). CDR3: CASRQGTKPQHF. For the CDR3, the DNA is TGTGCCAGTAGACAGGGGACGAAGCCCCAGCATTTT.

The chain is built from TRBV28 and TRBJ1-6; D is ambiguous. V was shortened by 3 bases and J by 7 bases, with 13 bases between the two germline ends. This CDR3 region has 15 residues. CDR1 and CDR2 (germline): MDHEN, SYDVKM. In DNA, the CDR3 is TGTGCCAGCAGTTTGTTCCTGACGGGGAATTCACCCCTCCACTTT. Translating gives CASSLFLTGNSPLHF.

This chain connects TRBV7-3 to TRBJ2-2; D is possibly TRBD2 (5 bases). Germline lookup yields CDR1 SGHTA and CDR2 FQGTGA. There are 12 residues in the CDR3. This CDR3 is CSPVGGPGELFF. The CDR3 coding sequence is TGTTCACCCGTCGGAGGTCCCGGGGAGCTGTTTTTT.

This chain joins TRBV11-2 and TRBJ1-2; D perhaps matches TRBD1 (5 bases). Germline CDR1 is SGHAT and CDR2 is FQNNGV. V was pared by 5 bases and J by 1 base, with 11 bases between. This CDR3 has 14 amino acids. The chain's CDR3 is CASSLPGFNYGYTF. CDR3 DNA: TGTGCCAGCAGCCTACCAGGGTTTAACTATGGCTACACCTTC.

This clone was seen just once. The rearrangement links TRBV28 to TRBJ2-4; a weak D match, TRBD1 (6 bases). The V gene lost 3 bases and the J gene lost 2 bases, with 14 bases spanning the gap. CDR3 length: 16 residues. Looked up from germline, CDR1 is MDHEN and CDR2 is SYDVKM. The DNA for the CDR3 is TGTGCCAGCAGTTTTGAGGGGGTCGGATCCAAAAACATTCAGTACTTC. This gives the protein CASSFEGVGSKNIQYF.

The chain combines TRBV5-1 with TRBJ2-7; TRBD2 matches at 8 bases. CDR1 and CDR2 (germline): SGHRS, YFSETQ. There are 14 residues in the CDR3. Trimming removed 1 base from V and 6 bases from J; junction bases left unmatched: 6. As DNA, the CDR3 is TGCGCCAGCAGCTTGCAGCGGGAGAGTTCCGAGCAGTACTTC. Protein: CASSLQRESSEQYF.

The chain uses TRBV5-4 and TRBJ1-1; TRBD1 agrees at 11 bases. The CDR3 length is 17 residues. CDR1 and CDR2 from the germline V gene are SGHNT and YYREEE (reference sequence). The V gene end was trimmed by 0 bases and the J gene end by 2 bases; junction bases not matched to a gene: 6. CDR3 loop: CASSLGTGGWVNTEAFF. The CDR3 DNA follows: TGTGCCAGCAGCTTGGGGACAGGGGGCTGGGTAAACACTGAAGCTTTCTTT.

This rearrangement joins TRBV5-1 to TRBJ2-5; a possible D gene is TRBD1 (5 bases). Per the germline V gene, CDR1 is SGHRS and CDR2 is YFSETQ. CDR3 length equals 13 residues. V was clipped by 2 bases and J by 2 bases, with 7 bases between them. Written as DNA, the CDR3 is TGCGCCAGCAGCTTAGACAGTCAAGAGACCCAGTACTTC. This gives the protein CASSLDSQETQYF.

CDR3 in amino acids: CASSPTGVGEQYF. In nucleotides, the CDR3 is TGTGCCAGCAGCCCGACAGGGGTCGGCGAGCAGTACTTC. The chain is built from TRBV5-4 and TRBJ2-7, with TRBD1 identical over 8 bases. Germline CDR1 is SGHNT and CDR2 is YYREEE (reference sequence). The CDR3 is 13 amino acids. J was trimmed by 6 bases and V by 4 bases; bases with no gene match: 6.

The V gene is TRBV6-1, the J gene TRBJ1-2; 12 nucleotides match TRBD1. The CDR3 is made up of 13 amino acids. Germline CDR1 and CDR2: MNHNS and SASEGT. V shed 1 base, J shed 14 bases, and the junction held 5 bases outside the gene matches. Here the CDR3 reads CASSEGGQGAGTF. The CDR3, as DNA: TGTGCCAGCAGTGAAGGGGGACAGGGGGCGGGGACCTTC.

The chain joins TRBV5-1 to TRBJ2-7; D is unclear. Germline V lookup: CDR1 SGHRS, CDR2 YFSETQ. Trimming took off 7 bases at V and 0 bases at J, with 11 bases between the two ends. The CDR3 covers 13 residues. The CDR3 DNA reads as TGCGCCAGCTCAACGGAGAGCTCCTACGAGCAGTACTTC. Encoded protein: CASSTESSYEQYF.

V usage is TRBV6-4 and J usage is TRBJ2-1; no clear D gene. The germline gives CDR1 MRHNA, CDR2 SNTAGT. This CDR3 is built from 15 residues. The V gene lost 5 bases and the J gene lost 0 bases, with 11 bases spanning the gap. The CDR3 loop is CASSPAVSSYNEQFF. In DNA, the CDR3 is TGTGCCAGCAGTCCTGCTGTTAGCTCCTACAATGAGCAGTTCTTC.

The rearrangement links TRBV10-2 to TRBJ2-7, with D perhaps matching TRBD2 (6 bases). Germline V gene data show CDR1 as WSHSY and CDR2 as SAAADI. V was shortened by 4 bases and J by 5 bases, with 9 bases between the two germline ends. The CDR3 length is 12 residues. The CDR3 spells CASSGRGDEQYF. CDR3 bases: TGCGCCAGCAGTGGTCGCGGGGACGAGCAGTACTTC.

The rearrangement uses TRBV29-1 and TRBJ2-5; perhaps TRBD1 as D (5 bases). Trimming cost V 4 bases and J 0 bases, with 9 bases left between them. This CDR3 spans 13 amino acids. Germline loops: CDR1 SQVTM, CDR2 ANQGSEA. CDR3 sequence (DNA): TGCAGCGTTGGGGGCCAATACCAAGAGACCCAGTACTTC. Translation: CSVGGQYQETQYF.

V is TRBV30 and J is TRBJ1-1, with D perhaps TRBD1 (5 bases). The CDR3 sequence is 13 residues long. Trimming took off 0 bases at V and 8 bases at J, with 13 bases between the two ends. The germline V gene encodes CDR1 GTSNPN and CDR2 SVGIG (reference sequence). DNA of the CDR3: TGTGCCTGGAGTGTACAGGCGGCCGGGGAAGCTTTCTTT. Protein product: CAWSVQAAGEAFF.

The J gene is TRBJ2-7, the V gene TRBV11-2, with D possibly TRBD1 on 6 matching bases. The ends were cut back, 5 bases at V and 7 bases at J, with 18 bases in the middle. The CDR3 loop spans 14 amino acids. CDR1 and CDR2 (germline): SGHAT, FQNNGV. The CDR3 bases are TGTGCCAGCAGCACCCAAACAGGGTTGGGGGAGCAGTACTTC. Translating gives CASSTQTGLGEQYF.

This clone was counted a single time. The chain links TRBV1 to TRBJ2-1; TRBD2 was called by the table and not checked on the DNA. TRBV1 is classified as a pseudogene. The CDR3 has 14 residues. The CDR3 DNA follows: TGCACCAGCAGCCTAGCGGGAGTGCACAATGAGCAGTTCTTC. It specifies CTSSLAGVHNEQFF.